This is a list of T cell receptor beta chains from one sample in a study of CD8 T cells in Susac syndrome. TCRdb fed the immunoSEQ multiplex PCR reads into MiXCR, producing one record per CDR3 protein. The profile shows 150,000 to 200,000 distinct CDR3 sequences, about 95% of them singletons. Sequencing was performed on CD4+ T cells from PBMCs. All receptors come from a human donor in good health. CDR3s include the opening cysteine and the closing phenylalanine or tryptophan. A D gene is named only where the DNA matches it firmly. Clone size is shown for a subset of rows, as once, few, many or a class of expanded clone.

TRBV7-2	TRBD2	TRBJ2-1	-	TGTGCCAGCAGCGAACAGACTAGCGGATACAATGAGCAGTTCTTC	CASSEQTSGYNEQFF
TRBV21-1	-	TRBJ2-3	once	TGTGCCAGCAGCACTGGGACGCGGGAGGGCACAGATACGCAGTATTTT	CASSTGTREGTDTQYF
TRBV6-5	TRBD1	TRBJ2-7	-	TGTGCCAGTTTGGGGTCAGGGGGCTGGTACGAGCAGTACTTC	CASLGSGGWYEQYF
TRBV27	TRBD1	TRBJ2-1	-	TGTGCCAGCAGTCCTTACAGGGGGCGCGGTGAGCAGTTCTTC	CASSPYRGRGEQFF
TRBV15	TRBD2	TRBJ2-1	-	TGTGCCACCAGCAGAGACCAGATTAGCGGGATAATCAATGAGCAGTTCTTC	CATSRDQISGIINEQFF
TRBV6-5	TRBD1	TRBJ2-5	-	TGTGCCAGCAGATACTTGGGACAGGGGAGGTTGGAGACCCAGTACTTC	CASRYLGQGRLETQYF
TRBV4-2	TRBD2	TRBJ2-1	-	TGTGCCAGCAGCCAAGATGGGACTAGCGGGAGTGAGCAGTTCTTC	CASSQDGTSGSEQFF
TRBV28	TRBD2	TRBJ2-3	-	TGTGCCAGCAGCTATCCTAGCGGGATGGGGACAGATACGCAGTATTTT	CASSYPSGMGTDTQYF
TRBV6-2/TRBV6-3	-	TRBJ1-1	-	TGTGCCAGCAGCAACGGACAGTCAGCTTTCTTT	CASSNGQSAFF
TRBV20-1	-	TRBJ2-5	-	TGCAGTCCTCGGGCGGCAGGCCGTGAGACCCAGTACTTC	CSPRAAGRETQYF
TRBV14	-	TRBJ2-3	-	TGTGCCAGCAACCACCGAGGGGGAACTAGCACAGATACGCAGTATTTT	CASNHRGGTSTDTQYF
TRBV12-3/TRBV12-4	-	TRBJ2-5	-	TGTGCCAGCAGTCTCTTAGGGTCCCAAGAGACCCAGTACTTC	CASSLLGSQETQYF
TRBV27	-	TRBJ2-7	-	TGTGCCAGCAGTTCCCAGCGGACCTCCTACGAGCAGTACTTC	CASSSQRTSYEQYF
TRBV15	TRBD2	TRBJ2-1	-	TGTGCCACCAGCACGGTTTTCAGGGAGGGGGAGCAGTTCTTC	CATSTVFREGEQFF
TRBV25-1	TRBD1	TRBJ2-5	-	TGTGCCAGCAGGAAGGGGGCCGGGGAGACCCAGTACTTC	CASRKGAGETQYF
TRBV28	-	TRBJ2-3	once	TGTGCCAGCCTCGACAACTTTGACCTGGCCGATACGCAGTATTTT	CASLDNFDLADTQYF
TRBV12-3/TRBV12-4	-	TRBJ2-1	-	TGTGCCAGCAGTTTTATTAGGATTGGTGAGCAGTTCTTC	CASSFIRIGEQFF
TRBV24-1	TRBD2	TRBJ2-1	few	TGTGCCACCAGTGACCGGACTAGCGGGCACAATGAGCAGTTCTTC	CATSDRTSGHNEQFF
TRBV13	TRBD1	TRBJ1-1	-	TGTGCCAGCAGCTTAAACTACGGACAGGGTGGTGAAGCTTTCTTT	CASSLNYGQGGEAFF
TRBV7-2	-	TRBJ2-7	-	TGTGCCAGCAGCGCAGACTCCTCCGCTACTCGCGAGCAGTACTTC	CASSADSSATREQYF
TRBV9	-	TRBJ1-2	-	TGTGCCAGCAGCGTAGTTCGGAACAGCTACTATGGCTACACCTTC	CASSVVRNSYYGYTF
TRBV7-2	TRBD1	TRBJ2-7	-	TGTGCCAGCAGCCTAAGGGACAGGGGGCAAGCCTACGAGCAGTACTTC	CASSLRDRGQAYEQYF
TRBV29-1	-	TRBJ1-1	-	TGCAGCGCAGCCCAGGGACGAGCTTTCTTT	CSAAQGRAFF
TRBV20-1	TRBD2	TRBJ2-1	once	TGCAGTGTAACCGGGACTAGTGTTTATGAGCAGTTCTTC	CSVTGTSVYEQFF
TRBV18	TRBD2	TRBJ2-3	-	TGTGCCAGCTCACCCAGTGGACTAGCGGGAGGAACAGATACGCAGTATTTT	CASSPSGLAGGTDTQYF
TRBV20-1	-	TRBJ1-1	-	TGCAGTGCTATGGGGAGGGATTACGGCACTGAAGCTTTCTTT	CSAMGRDYGTEAFF
TRBV4-3	-	TRBJ2-1	-	TGCGCCAGCAGCCAAACCAACGAGGAGGTACACAATGAGCAGTTCTTC	CASSQTNEEVHNEQFF
TRBV29-1	TRBD1	TRBJ1-1	-	TGCAGCGTTGACAATGTAGGGACAGACAACACTGAAGCTTTCTTT	CSVDNVGTDNTEAFF
TRBV6-2/TRBV6-3	-	TRBJ2-1	-	TGTGCCAGCAGACCGTTGTGGGACCCTCTCGGCAATGAGCAGTTCTTC	CASRPLWDPLGNEQFF
TRBV23-1	-	TRBJ1-2	once	TGCGCCAGCAGTCAATCGATCGGGACTCTCGGGTATGGCTACACCTTC	CASSQSIGTLGYGYTF
TRBV28	-	TRBJ2-3	-	TGTGCCAGCAGCCGCGTACAAGATACGCAGTATTTT	CASSRVQDTQYF
TRBV29-1	TRBD2	TRBJ2-5	-	TGCAGCGTTGAATTCGGGACTACGTACCAAGAGACCCAGTACTTC	CSVEFGTTYQETQYF
TRBV29-1	-	TRBJ2-2	-	TGCAGCGTAGGGAGTAATGTGCAGGGGCGGTTGACCGGGGAGCTGTTTTTT	CSVGSNVQGRLTGELFF
TRBV30	-	TRBJ1-1	-	TGTGCCTGGAGCCTTCGCACTGAAGCTTTCTTT	CAWSLRTEAFF
TRBV28	-	TRBJ2-7	-	TGTGCCAGCAGCGGAGACAGACCCTACGAGCAGTACTTC	CASSGDRPYEQYF
TRBV19	TRBD1	TRBJ1-5	-	TGTGCCAGTAGTATAATCCGGACAGGGCATCAGCCCCAGCATTTT	CASSIIRTGHQPQHF
TRBV30	-	TRBJ1-5	-	TGTGCCTGGAGTAGAAAAGGGCGTCAGCCCCAGCATTTT	CAWSRKGRQPQHF
TRBV20-1	TRBD2	TRBJ2-5	once	TGCAGTGCTAGAGACCCACTAGCGGGGGAAGAGACCCAGTACTTC	CSARDPLAGEETQYF
TRBV20-1	-	TRBJ1-2	-	TGCAGTGCTGTCCAGCTAAGCTATGGCTACACCTTC	CSAVQLSYGYTF
TRBV3-1	-	TRBJ1-1	-	TGTGCCAGCAGCCAAGATGGCGACCGCGCAGCTTTCTTT	CASSQDGDRAAFF
TRBV12-3/TRBV12-4	TRBD1	TRBJ2-1	few	TGTGCCAGCAGTTTAAGGACAGGGGGTTACAATGAGCAGTTCTTC	CASSLRTGGYNEQFF
TRBV29-1	-	TRBJ2-3	-	TGCAGCGCGACGGGCAGAAACACAGATACGCAGTATTTT	CSATGRNTDTQYF
TRBV6-6	-	TRBJ2-5	-	TGTGCCAGCAGGATAGACCGGGAGGAGACCCAGTACTTC	CASRIDREETQYF
TRBV4-3	-	TRBJ2-7	-	TGCGCCAGCAGCCAATTTCTGGACAGCCTCGAGCAGTACTTC	CASSQFLDSLEQYF
TRBV20-1	TRBD2	TRBJ2-5	-	TGCAGTGCTAGACTAGCGGGAGTTGCGACCCAGTACTTC	CSARLAGVATQYF
TRBV9	TRBD1	TRBJ1-2	-	TGTGCCAGCAGCAACAGGGGTGGCTATGGCTACACCTTC	CASSNRGGYGYTF
TRBV3-1	TRBD1	TRBJ1-2	-	TGTGCCAGCAGCGCTCGGACAGGGGTCTATTATGGCTACACCTTC	CASSARTGVYYGYTF
TRBV6-2/TRBV6-3	-	TRBJ2-4	-	TGTGCCAGCAGAACGCAACAGCTAGCCAAAAACATTCAGTACTTC	CASRTQQLAKNIQYF
TRBV5-1	TRBD2	TRBJ2-7	-	TGCGCCAGCAACCCCGGGGGGTCGCCTTACGAGCAGTACTTC	CASNPGGSPYEQYF
TRBV3-1	TRBD1	TRBJ1-2	once	TGTGCCAGCAGCCAAGCGTCTAGGGACAGGGGCACTGGCTACACCTTC	CASSQASRDRGTGYTF
TRBV25-1	TRBD1	TRBJ2-6	-	TGTGCCAGCAGTTCCCCGACAGGGCTGACTGGGGCCAACGTCCTGACTTTC	CASSSPTGLTGANVLTF
TRBV5-4	-	TRBJ1-4	-	TGTGCCAGCAGCATACAGGGAGAAAATGAAAAACTGTTTTTT	CASSIQGENEKLFF
TRBV20-1	-	TRBJ1-5	-	TGCAGCCTGGCGGGTGAAAATCAGCCCCAGCATTTT	CSLAGENQPQHF
TRBV14	-	TRBJ1-1	once	TGTGCCAGCAGCCTCAACGGCCAATCTTTCTTT	CASSLNGQSFF
TRBV20-1	TRBD2	TRBJ2-1	-	TGCAGTGCTAACTCCCTCGGGACTATGTACAATGAGCAGTTCTTC	CSANSLGTMYNEQFF
TRBV20-1	-	TRBJ2-3	-	TGCAGTGCTAGACGGAACGCAGATACGCAGTATTTT	CSARRNADTQYF
TRBV30	-	TRBJ1-2	-	TGTGCCTGGAGTACTTTGGAGGGACGGGGCTACACCTTC	CAWSTLEGRGYTF